Listed below are T cell receptor beta chains from one sample, sequenced in a study of cytomegalovirus exposure and HLA in healthy donors. TCRdb's table, derived via immunoSEQ multiplex PCR, lists solely in-frame clones and lacks some. This table holds 150,000 to 200,000 clones. The specimen sequenced was PBMCs. The receptors shown here come from a boy aged 10-17 years in good health and CMV-seronegative. Both conserved end residues are part of each CDR3. Fields, in order: CDR3 length, J gene, D gene, V gene, CDR3 protein, CDR3 DNA. The D gene is left open where the match is weak.

len: 13; j_gene: TRBJ2-2; d_gene: .; v_gene: TRBV18; CDR3aa: CLTGHTNTGELFF; CDR3nt: TGTTTGACGGGACATACAAACACCGGGGAGCTGTTTTTT
len: 15; j_gene: TRBJ2-1; d_gene: .; v_gene: TRBV5-1; CDR3aa: CASSPGDLTYNEQFF; CDR3nt: TGCGCCAGCAGCCCCGGGGACTTAACCTACAATGAGCAGTTCTTC
len: 12; j_gene: TRBJ1-2; d_gene: .; v_gene: TRBV2; CDR3aa: CASKEGSYGYTF; CDR3nt: TGTGCCAGCAAAGAGGGAAGCTATGGCTACACCTTC
len: 14; j_gene: TRBJ2-7; d_gene: .; v_gene: TRBV30; CDR3aa: CAWSNRAGTGEQYF; CDR3nt: TGTGCCTGGAGTAACCGGGCGGGGACGGGAGAGCAGTACTTC
len: 14; j_gene: TRBJ1-1; d_gene: .; v_gene: TRBV6-6; CDR3aa: CASSLLTGNTEAFF; CDR3nt: TGTGCCAGCAGTTTACTGACAGGGAACACTGAAGCTTTCTTT
len: 16; j_gene: TRBJ2-1; d_gene: .; v_gene: TRBV7-9; CDR3aa: CASSLGLLGSYNEQFF; CDR3nt: TGTGCCAGCAGCTTAGGACTCCTTGGCTCCTACAATGAGCAGTTCTTC
len: 12; j_gene: TRBJ1-6; d_gene: .; v_gene: TRBV2; CDR3aa: CASTNMDSPLHF; CDR3nt: TGTGCCAGCACCAACATGGATTCACCCCTCCACTTT
len: 16; j_gene: TRBJ2-1; d_gene: .; v_gene: TRBV19; CDR3aa: CASSTHGESSYNEQFF; CDR3nt: TGTGCCAGTAGTACCCACGGGGAGAGCTCCTACAATGAGCAGTTCTTC
len: 14; j_gene: TRBJ2-1; d_gene: TRBD1; v_gene: TRBV7-9; CDR3aa: CASGAGTGNYEQFF; CDR3nt: TGTGCCAGCGGCGCCGGGACAGGGAATTATGAGCAGTTCTTC
len: 18; j_gene: TRBJ1-6; d_gene: .; v_gene: TRBV7-9; CDR3aa: CASSLRFGGSTGNSPLHF; CDR3nt: TGTGCCAGCAGCTTAAGATTTGGAGGGTCGACGGGGAATTCACCCCTCCACTTT
len: 13; j_gene: TRBJ2-7; d_gene: TRBD2; v_gene: TRBV6-5; CDR3aa: CASSSSGDYEQYF; CDR3nt: TGTGCCAGCAGTTCTAGCGGTGACTACGAGCAGTACTTC
len: 13; j_gene: TRBJ2-3; d_gene: .; v_gene: TRBV7-9; CDR3aa: CASSLSETDTQYF; CDR3nt: TGTGCCAGCAGCTTAAGCGAAACAGATACGCAGTATTTT
len: 15; j_gene: TRBJ2-5; d_gene: .; v_gene: TRBV15; CDR3aa: CATSRIGGAGETQYF; CDR3nt: TGTGCCACCAGCAGAATTGGGGGGGCCGGTGAGACCCAGTACTTC
len: 16; j_gene: TRBJ2-3; d_gene: TRBD1; v_gene: TRBV11-1; CDR3aa: CASSLERAGGKNTQYF; CDR3nt: TGTGCCAGCAGCTTAGAAAGGGCAGGGGGCAAGAATACGCAGTATTTT
len: 15; j_gene: TRBJ1-2; d_gene: TRBD1; v_gene: TRBV25-1; CDR3aa: CASSEVRGLNYGYTF; CDR3nt: TGTGCCAGCAGTGAAGTCAGGGGGCTTAACTATGGCTACACCTTC
len: 14; j_gene: TRBJ2-7; d_gene: TRBD1; v_gene: TRBV6-5; CDR3aa: CASRLQGAGYEQYF; CDR3nt: TGTGCCAGCAGATTACAGGGGGCGGGATACGAGCAGTACTTC
len: 13; j_gene: TRBJ1-5; d_gene: .; v_gene: TRBV2; CDR3aa: CASDGDGGQPQHF; CDR3nt: TGTGCCAGCGATGGGGACGGGGGTCAGCCCCAGCATTTT
len: 12; j_gene: TRBJ1-1; d_gene: TRBD1; v_gene: TRBV30; CDR3aa: CARTGGNTEAFF; CDR3nt: TGTGCGAGGACAGGGGGGAACACTGAAGCTTTCTTT
len: 13; j_gene: TRBJ2-7; d_gene: .; v_gene: TRBV7-3; CDR3aa: CASSPLGTYEQYF; CDR3nt: TGTGCCAGCAGCCCCCTCGGTACCTACGAGCAGTACTTC
len: 13; j_gene: TRBJ1-1; d_gene: TRBD1; v_gene: TRBV2; CDR3aa: CASLQGSFTEAFF; CDR3nt: TGTGCCAGCTTACAGGGGAGTTTCACTGAAGCTTTCTTT
len: 14; j_gene: TRBJ2-7; d_gene: TRBD1; v_gene: TRBV29-1; CDR3aa: CSVEVGQGNYEQYF; CDR3nt: TGCAGCGTTGAAGTCGGACAGGGTAACTACGAGCAGTACTTC
len: 15; j_gene: TRBJ2-7; d_gene: TRBD2; v_gene: TRBV11-2; CDR3aa: CASSLKMRGVYEQYF; CDR3nt: TGTGCCAGCAGCCTGAAAATGCGGGGGGTCTACGAGCAGTACTTC
len: 17; j_gene: TRBJ2-5; d_gene: TRBD2; v_gene: TRBV9; CDR3aa: CASTEGRAWREPETQYF; CDR3nt: TGTGCCAGCACCGAAGGGAGGGCGTGGAGAGAACCGGAGACCCAGTACTTC
len: 15; j_gene: TRBJ2-1; d_gene: .; v_gene: TRBV6-5; CDR3aa: CASAIRGTAYNEQFF; CDR3nt: TGTGCCAGCGCCATTAGGGGCACAGCATACAATGAGCAGTTCTTC
len: 13; j_gene: TRBJ2-5; d_gene: TRBD1; v_gene: TRBV6-4; CDR3aa: CASSRQGGETQYF; CDR3nt: TGTGCCAGCAGCCGACAGGGGGGAGAGACCCAGTACTTC
len: 14; j_gene: TRBJ2-2; d_gene: TRBD2; v_gene: TRBV27; CDR3aa: CASSFGGVNGELFF; CDR3nt: TGTGCCAGCAGTTTCGGGGGGGTAAACGGGGAGCTGTTTTTT
len: 15; j_gene: TRBJ2-5; d_gene: .; v_gene: TRBV11-2; CDR3aa: CASSFTGQLSGTQYF; CDR3nt: TGTGCCAGCAGCTTCACTGGACAGCTATCAGGGACCCAGTACTTC
len: 14; j_gene: TRBJ1-2; d_gene: .; v_gene: TRBV6-6; CDR3aa: CASSDAWESYGYTF; CDR3nt: TGTGCCAGCAGCGACGCATGGGAGTCCTATGGCTACACCTTC
len: 13; j_gene: TRBJ1-1; d_gene: .; v_gene: TRBV11-3; CDR3aa: CASSLGEKTEAFF; CDR3nt: TGTGCCAGCAGCTTAGGAGAGAAGACTGAAGCTTTCTTT
len: 16; j_gene: TRBJ2-1; d_gene: TRBD2; v_gene: TRBV7-9; CDR3aa: CASSLRAGGHYNEQFF; CDR3nt: TGTGCCAGCAGCTTACGGGCGGGGGGGCACTACAATGAGCAGTTCTTC
len: 12; j_gene: TRBJ2-7; d_gene: TRBD1; v_gene: TRBV10-2; CDR3aa: CASSQGADEQYF; CDR3nt: TGCGCCAGCAGTCAGGGGGCGGACGAGCAGTACTTC
len: 15; j_gene: TRBJ1-1; d_gene: .; v_gene: TRBV11-1; CDR3aa: CASSIEQGGFTEAFF; CDR3nt: TGTGCCAGCAGCATAGAACAAGGGGGATTCACTGAAGCTTTCTTT
len: 13; j_gene: TRBJ2-2; d_gene: .; v_gene: TRBV30; CDR3aa: CAWSGGGAGELFF; CDR3nt: TGTGCCTGGAGCGGGGGAGGCGCCGGGGAGCTGTTTTTT
len: 14; j_gene: TRBJ1-1; d_gene: .; v_gene: TRBV25-1; CDR3aa: CASSERRENTEAFF; CDR3nt: TGTGCCAGCAGTGAAAGGAGAGAGAACACTGAAGCTTTCTTT
len: 14; j_gene: TRBJ2-7; d_gene: TRBD2; v_gene: TRBV19; CDR3aa: CASSQAGGGYEQYF; CDR3nt: TGTGCCAGTAGTCAAGCCGGCGGGGGATACGAGCAGTACTTC
len: 13; j_gene: TRBJ2-7; d_gene: .; v_gene: TRBV28; CDR3aa: CASSTGLPSEQHF; CDR3nt: TGTGCCAGCAGTACGGGACTCCCCTCCGAGCAGCACTTC
len: 14; j_gene: TRBJ1-4; d_gene: .; v_gene: TRBV6-5; CDR3aa: CASSTLGFRGKLFF; CDR3nt: TGTGCCAGCAGTACCCTGGGGTTTCGGGGAAAACTGTTTTTT
len: 15; j_gene: TRBJ1-1; d_gene: .; v_gene: TRBV27; CDR3aa: CASSLFWGPGREAFF; CDR3nt: TGTGCCAGCAGTTTATTCTGGGGCCCCGGACGTGAAGCTTTCTTT
len: 15; j_gene: TRBJ2-1; d_gene: TRBD1; v_gene: TRBV5-4; CDR3aa: CASSHRQGSSNEQFF; CDR3nt: TGTGCCAGCAGCCATCGACAGGGGAGTTCCAATGAGCAGTTCTTC
len: 18; j_gene: TRBJ2-3; d_gene: TRBD2; v_gene: TRBV5-4; CDR3aa: CASTPFGASGGTQDTQYF; CDR3nt: TGTGCCAGCACCCCCTTCGGAGCTAGCGGGGGGACCCAAGATACGCAGTATTTT
len: 15; j_gene: TRBJ1-1; d_gene: TRBD1; v_gene: TRBV6-5; CDR3aa: CASSYTQGESTEAFF; CDR3nt: TGTGCCAGCAGTTACACCCAGGGGGAAAGCACTGAAGCTTTCTTT
len: 16; j_gene: TRBJ2-1; d_gene: TRBD1; v_gene: TRBV19; CDR3aa: CASRTPGQGSYNEQFF; CDR3nt: TGTGCCAGTAGGACGCCGGGACAGGGCTCCTACAATGAGCAGTTCTTC
len: 18; j_gene: TRBJ1-4; d_gene: TRBD1; v_gene: TRBV9; CDR3aa: CASSVGGRQGVTNEKLFF; CDR3nt: TGTGCCAGCAGCGTAGGAGGGCGGCAGGGGGTAACTAATGAAAAACTGTTTTTT
len: 16; j_gene: TRBJ2-1; d_gene: TRBD1; v_gene: TRBV7-2; CDR3aa: CASSSDRDRGGNEQFF; CDR3nt: TGTGCCAGCAGCTCCGACCGGGACAGGGGGGGTAATGAGCAGTTCTTC
len: 18; j_gene: TRBJ2-3; d_gene: TRBD2; v_gene: TRBV16; CDR3aa: CASSPQLLAGVFTDTQYF; CDR3nt: TGTGCCAGCAGCCCTCAACTACTAGCGGGGGTCTTCACAGATACGCAGTATTTT
len: 14; j_gene: TRBJ2-3; d_gene: .; v_gene: TRBV19; CDR3aa: CASAQGGVVDTQYF; CDR3nt: TGTGCCAGTGCCCAGGGCGGGGTGGTTGATACGCAGTATTTT
len: 11; j_gene: TRBJ1-5; d_gene: TRBD1; v_gene: TRBV20-1; CDR3aa: CSFGTDKPQHF; CDR3nt: TGCAGCTTCGGGACAGACAAGCCCCAGCATTTT
len: 14; j_gene: TRBJ2-7; d_gene: .; v_gene: TRBV6-5; CDR3aa: CASSYSRLDYEQYF; CDR3nt: TGTGCCAGCAGTTATTCACGACTGGACTACGAGCAGTACTTC
len: 15; j_gene: TRBJ2-1; d_gene: .; v_gene: TRBV7-9; CDR3aa: CASSLGSGDLNEQFF; CDR3nt: TGTGCCAGCAGCTTAGGGTCAGGGGATCTCAATGAGCAGTTCTTC
len: 13; j_gene: TRBJ2-2; d_gene: .; v_gene: TRBV2; CDR3aa: CASGARNTGELFF; CDR3nt: TGTGCCAGCGGGGCTAGAAACACCGGGGAGCTGTTTTTT
len: 13; j_gene: TRBJ1-2; d_gene: .; v_gene: TRBV2; CDR3aa: CASRVGADYGYTF; CDR3nt: TGTGCCAGCAGGGTGGGGGCAGACTATGGCTACACCTTC
len: 15; j_gene: TRBJ1-4; d_gene: .; v_gene: TRBV15; CDR3aa: CATSVRQTTNEKLFF; CDR3nt: TGTGCCACCAGCGTTCGACAGACAACTAATGAAAAACTGTTTTTT
len: 14; j_gene: TRBJ2-1; d_gene: TRBD1; v_gene: TRBV6-5; CDR3aa: CASRRDRTHNEQFF; CDR3nt: TGTGCCAGCAGACGGGACAGAACCCACAATGAGCAGTTCTTC
len: 15; j_gene: TRBJ1-1; d_gene: TRBD1; v_gene: TRBV5-4; CDR3aa: CASSLGTGGGTEAFF; CDR3nt: TGTGCCAGCAGCTTAGGGACAGGGGGAGGCACTGAAGCTTTCTTT
len: 13; j_gene: TRBJ2-7; d_gene: .; v_gene: TRBV19; CDR3aa: CASSMAGVNEQYF; CDR3nt: TGTGCCAGTAGTATGGCCGGGGTAAACGAGCAGTACTTC
len: 16; j_gene: TRBJ2-7; d_gene: .; v_gene: TRBV7-2; CDR3aa: CASSAPYLPGENEQYF; CDR3nt: TGTGCCAGCAGCGCGCCCTACCTCCCGGGAGAGAACGAGCAGTACTTC
len: 13; j_gene: TRBJ2-5; d_gene: .; v_gene: TRBV30; CDR3aa: CAWSIAVKETQYF; CDR3nt: TGTGCCTGGAGTATTGCGGTTAAAGAGACCCAGTACTTC